The 10 T cell receptor beta chains reported below all come from one sample, sequenced in a study of vaccination effects on CD4 cells after COVID-19. Within the ViraFEST assay, antigen-specific CD4+ T cells underwent expansion with viral peptide pools prior to sequencing. A 10-day culture period preceded the isolation of CD4+ T cells. Each vaccine recipient was nucleocapsid antibody negative and had no prior SARS-CoV-2 infection. Only in-frame clones appear in the TCRdb table, and some are missing; sequencing was by immunoSEQ multiplex PCR. The repertoire holds approximately 74,000 clones, with approximately 75% as singletons. Their target antigens are unknown. The sequencing here drew on CD4+ T cells from PBMCs cultured with HCoV-NL63 spike peptides, taken before COVID-19 vaccination. These receptors came from a human donor who received a COVID-19 vaccine.

The chain couples TRBV7-2 to TRBJ1-3; TRBD1 might be the D (5 bases). The CDR3 loop spans 18 amino acids. V lost 4 bases to trimming and J lost 0 bases, with 19 bases between them. The germline V gene has CDR1 SGHTA and CDR2 FQGNSA. CDR3 protein: CASSSLTSGGSSGNTIYF. The CDR3 nucleotides are TGTGCCAGCAGCTCCCTAACTTCGGGGGGGAGCTCTGGAAACACCATATATTTT.

The V gene is TRBV5-1, the J gene TRBJ2-3; TRBD2 matches 8 bases. V trimming: 5 bases; J trimming: 0 bases; junction bases outside the gene matches: 2. CDR1 is SGHRS, CDR2 YFSETQ, per germline. The length of the CDR3 is 14 residues. The CDR3 DNA reads TGCGCCAGCAGTGGCGGGGGGAGCACAGATACGCAGTATTTT. Translated, it gives CASSGGGSTDTQYF.

This chain links TRBV11-2 with TRBJ2-5, with 8 bases matching TRBD1. Trimming at V came to 5 bases and at J to 2 bases, leaving 16 bases not matched to a gene. This CDR3 region has 18 residues. From germline, CDR1 is SGHAT and CDR2 FQNNGV. In DNA, the CDR3 is TGTGCCAGCAGCCCCCCTGTCGCGGTGAACAGGGGGCAAGAGACCCAGTACTTC. Its translation is CASSPPVAVNRGQETQYF.

CDR3 residues: CASSRNTEAFF. In nucleotides, the CDR3 is TGTGCCAGCAGTCGAAACACTGAAGCTTTCTTT. This chain links TRBV6-5 with TRBJ1-1; D remains unclear. Germline loops: CDR1 MNHEY, CDR2 SVGAGI. The CDR3 has 11 amino acids. V lost 5 bases and J lost 2, with 3 bases in between.

This chain joins TRBV4-1 and TRBJ1-5, with D perhaps TRBD1 (5 bases). The length of the CDR3 is 14 residues. The V end lost 1 base, the J end lost 2 bases, and 6 bases lay between the germline ends. Germline CDR1 is MGHRA and CDR2 is YSYEKL. Here the CDR3 reads CASSQAGRNQPQHF. CDR3 sequence (DNA): TGCGCCAGCAGCCAAGCAGGGCGCAATCAGCCCCAGCATTTT.

The chain joins TRBV18 to TRBJ1-5, with a tentative D call TRBD1 (5 bases). CDR1 is KGHSH and CDR2 is LQKENI in the germline V gene. The CDR3 is made up of 13 amino acids. Between the trimmed V and J ends, which lost 6 bases and 7 bases, there was a span of 13 bases. In nucleotides, the CDR3 is TGTGCCAGCTCGCCCTCGGGGGTGCAGCCCCAGCATTTT. It translates to CASSPSGVQPQHF.

The chain is built from TRBV6-1 and TRBJ2-3; 8 nucleotides align to TRBD1. CDR1 is MNHNS and CDR2 is SASEGT in the germline V gene. V was pared by 1 base and J by 4 bases, with 4 bases of the junction left unmatched. The CDR3 loop spans 15 amino acids. The CDR3 sequence is CASSEVGQGPDTQYF. The CDR3 DNA follows: TGTGCCAGCAGTGAAGTAGGACAGGGTCCAGATACGCAGTATTTT.

This rearrangement joins TRBV11-3 to TRBJ2-7; tentative D call: TRBD2 (5 bases). CDR1 SGHNT and CDR2 YENEEA come from the germline V gene. Trimming shortened V by 9 bases and J by 1 base, and 19 bases separated the two germline ends. This CDR3 has 15 residues. The CDR3, as DNA: TGTGCCAGAGGATTTGGGGTTGGGGAGTCCTACGAGCAGTACGTC. It encodes CARGFGVGESYEQYV.

The chain combines TRBV6-5 with TRBJ1-5, with D possibly matching TRBD1 (5 bases). Trimming took 10 bases from V and 3 from J, leaving 13 bases between them. The CDR3 contains 13 residues. Per germline, CDR1 MNHEY and CDR2 SVGAGI. This chain's CDR3 is CATQRDPNQPQHF. Written as DNA, the CDR3 is TGTGCCACCCAACGGGACCCCAATCAGCCCCAGCATTTT.

This chain links TRBV5-1 with TRBJ1-1, with 10 bases fitting TRBD1. J gave up 6 bases and V 0 bases, and 20 bases lay outside the gene matches. The CDR3 spans 20 residues. Germline-derived CDR1 and CDR2 are SGHRS and YFSETQ. The DNA for the CDR3 is TGCGCCAGCAGCTTGGAGGGGGTTGGGACAGGGGCCTTGATCTGGGCTGAAGCTTTCTTT. Its translation: CASSLEGVGTGALIWAEAFF. Full variable domain (remainder filled in from reference TRBV5-1 and TRBJ1-1): KAGVTQTPRYLIKTRGQQVTLSCSPISGHRSVSWYQQTPGQGLQFLFEYFSETQRNKGNFPGRFSGRQFSNSRSEMNVSTLELGDSALYLCASSLEGVGTGALIWAEAFFGQGTRLTVV.